The subject of this entry is one T cell receptor beta chain. What it binds is not known. The DNA ends 3 residues before the CDR3 does, and the rest of the CDR3 is filled in from the germline J gene. This CDR3 is built from 18 residues. V shed 2 bases and J shed 4 bases, with 20 bases lying between them. The germline V gene has CDR1 LGHNA and CDR2 YNFKEQ. TCRdb keeps only in-frame clones here, not all; method: immunoSEQ multiplex PCR. The ten most abundant clones cover 1.5% to 2% of a sample with about 48,000 clones. The data derive from a study of T cells in women clearing cervical HPV infection. Study as a whole: Case blood drawn at lesion detection; control blood after infection cleared. HLA type stays a possible confounder, typing being limited. Regarding the study as a whole: TRBV6-7 relative abundance averaged about 0.1% in cases and 0.15% to 0.2% in controls. Unknown T-cell numbers per sample may underlie the richness differences.

This clonotype was sampled from a woman between 18 and 70 years old with a cervical HPV16 infection that either progressed to CIN3+ or cleared (not recorded which). This chain uses TRBV4-2 with TRBJ1-4, with D unresolved. The sample was blood buffy coat. The CDR3 DNA, read in part, is TGTGCCAGCAGCCAACCTTCAAGTCCCATCACTCGTAATGAAAAA. Protein: CASSQPSSPITRNEK. Given in full, the CDR3 is CASSQPSSPITRNEKLFF.